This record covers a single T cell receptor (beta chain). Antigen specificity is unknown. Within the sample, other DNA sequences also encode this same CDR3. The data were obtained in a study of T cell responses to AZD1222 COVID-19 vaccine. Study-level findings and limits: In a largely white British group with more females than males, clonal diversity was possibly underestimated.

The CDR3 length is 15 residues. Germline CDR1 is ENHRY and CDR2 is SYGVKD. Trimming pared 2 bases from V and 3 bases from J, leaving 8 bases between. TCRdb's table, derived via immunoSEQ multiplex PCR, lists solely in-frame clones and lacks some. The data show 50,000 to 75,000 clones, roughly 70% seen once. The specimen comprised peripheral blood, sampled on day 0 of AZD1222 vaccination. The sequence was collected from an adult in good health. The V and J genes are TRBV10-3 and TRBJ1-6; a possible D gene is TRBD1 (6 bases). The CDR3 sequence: CAISERGDYNSPLHF. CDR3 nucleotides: TGTGCCATCAGTGAGAGGGGGGACTATAATTCACCCCTCCACTTT.